The 25 T cell receptor beta chains listed next were all sequenced from one sample in a study of blood T cell repertoires in COVID-19. The protocol was immunoSEQ multiplex PCR, while the TCRdb copy is restricted to in-frame clones and leaves out a portion. The table shows about 320,000 clones, with roughly 90% occurring only once. Sequencing was performed on PBMCs or T cells enriched from blood (not recorded which). The source of these receptors is a man between 60 and 75 years old who had recovered from COVID-19.

The rearrangement links TRBV9 to TRBJ2-7; 7 bases fit TRBD2. This CDR3 comprises 14 residues. In germline, CDR1 is SGDLS, CDR2 YYNGEE. V gave up 0 bases and J gave up 4 bases; unmatched junction bases: 4. The CDR3 is CASSVGGSRYEQYF. The CDR3 DNA follows: TGTGCCAGCAGCGTAGGCGGGAGCCGATACGAGCAGTACTTC.

The chain links TRBV19 to TRBJ1-2, with TRBD1 identical over 8 bases. The germline CDR1 and CDR2 sequences are LNHDA and SQIVND (reference sequence). Trimming cost V 2 bases and J 4 bases; bases outside gene matches: 6. This CDR3 region has 15 residues. In nucleotides, the CDR3 is TGTGCCAGTAGTATACGCCCTGGACAGGGCTATGGCTACACCTTC. Translation gives CASSIRPGQGYGYTF.

This rearrangement joins TRBV6-5 to TRBJ1-5; TRBD1 agrees at 8 bases. The CDR3 loop spans 14 amino acids. V trimming: 6 bases; J trimming: 5 bases; junction bases outside the gene matches: 6. Germline values: CDR1 MNHEY, CDR2 SVGAGI. This chain's CDR3 is CASSRAGGDQPQHF. The CDR3 DNA follows: TGTGCCAGCAGCCGCGCAGGGGGCGATCAGCCCCAGCATTTT.

The CDR3 sequence is CAWSRGLAQYNEQFF. The CDR3 DNA is TGTGCCTGGAGTAGGGGACTAGCGCAATACAATGAGCAGTTCTTC. The rearrangement joins TRBV30 to TRBJ2-1, with 10 bases fitting TRBD2. With V trimmed by 2 bases and J by 4 bases, 5 bases remained unmatched. The CDR3 sequence is 15 residues long. Germline V gives CDR1 GTSNPN, CDR2 SVGIG (reference sequence).

This chain uses TRBV21-1 with TRBJ1-2; the table's D call, TRBD1, has no DNA check behind it. TRBV21-1 is tagged as a pseudogene. The CDR3 is 12 amino acids. CDR3 amino acids: CASRKHRVGYTF. CDR3 DNA sequence: TGTGCCAGCAGAAAGCACAGGGTTGGCTACACCTTC.

The J gene is TRBJ1-2, the V gene TRBV12-3 or TRBV12-4; tentatively, D is TRBD1 (6 bases). Between the trimmed V and J ends, which lost 6 bases and 4 bases, there was a span of 6 bases. This CDR3 has 11 residues. The CDR3 DNA reads TGTGCCAGCAGGACAGGCTATGGCTACACCTTC. Protein product: CASRTGYGYTF.

This clone showed up many times. The sample holds other DNA sequences that translate to the same CDR3. The V gene is TRBV30, the J gene TRBJ1-2; 8 bases match TRBD1. J was trimmed by 4 bases and V by 3 bases; bases with no gene match: 4. CDR3 size: 13 residues. Germline loops: CDR1 GTSNPN, CDR2 SVGIG (reference sequence). CDR3 region: CAWSRDRPYGYTF. CDR3 bases: TGTGCCTGGAGCCGGGACAGGCCCTATGGCTACACCTTC.

The chain employs TRBV14 and TRBJ1-1; 7 nucleotides match TRBD1. Looked up from germline, CDR1 is SGHDN and CDR2 is FVKESK. The CDR3 runs to 14 residues. J was trimmed by 4 bases and V by 1 base; bases with no gene match: 3. CDR3 sequence reads: CASSQVYRGTEAFF. The CDR3 DNA follows: TGTGCCAGCAGCCAAGTATACAGGGGCACTGAAGCTTTCTTT.

In this sample, this clone turned up a few times. This rearrangement joins TRBV5-8 to TRBJ1-5, with 10 nucleotides matching TRBD1. J was trimmed by 6 bases and V by 0 bases; bases with no gene match: 6. The germline CDR1 and CDR2 sequences are SGHTS and YDEGEE. This CDR3 has 16 amino acids. The CDR3 sequence: CASSLAFGTGVQPQHF. CDR3 DNA: TGTGCCAGCAGCTTGGCGTTCGGGACAGGGGTTCAGCCCCAGCATTTT.

V usage is TRBV5-5 and J usage is TRBJ2-7; the match to TRBD1 covers 11 bases. The CDR3 covers 15 residues. The V gene's germline CDR1 is SGHKS and CDR2 YYEKEE (reference sequence). V lost 0 bases to trimming and J lost 3 bases; unmatched junction nucleotides: 2. DNA for the CDR3: TGTGCCAGCAGCTTGGCCGGGACAGGGGGCTACGAGCAGTACTTC. Translated, it gives CASSLAGTGGYEQYF. Drawing the rest from reference TRBV5-5 and TRBJ2-7, the complete variable domain is DAGVTQSPTHLIKTRGQQVTLRCSPISGHKSVSWYQQVLGQGPQFIFQYYEKEERGRGNFPDRFSARQFPNYSSELNVNALLLGDSALYLCASSLAGTGGYEQYFGPGTRLTVT.

With respect to this clone: Distinct nucleotide sequences in the sample also encode this CDR3. V usage is TRBV19 and J usage is TRBJ2-7; TRBD1 matches at 11 bases. J was trimmed by 3 bases and V by 5 bases; bases with no gene match: 3. This CDR3 region has 14 residues. Germline CDR1 LNHDA, CDR2 SQIVND (reference sequence). The CDR3 DNA is TGTGCCAGTAGTGCCGGGACAGGGGGCTACGAGCAGTACTTC. Translated: CASSAGTGGYEQYF.

The gene calls are TRBV6-6 and TRBJ1-1; 8 nucleotides match TRBD1. Germline V lookup: CDR1 MNHNY, CDR2 SVGAGI (reference sequence). J gave up 11 bases and V 0 bases, and 5 bases lay outside the gene matches. This CDR3 is 13 amino acids long. CDR3 in DNA: TGTGCCAGCAGTTACTCCGACAGGGGAGAGGCTTTCTTT. Translated: CASSYSDRGEAFF.

This rearrangement joins TRBV4-3 to TRBJ2-1, with TRBD1 matching over 9 bases. V trimming: 2 bases; J trimming: 1 base; junction bases outside the gene matches: 9. CDR3 length: 18 amino acids. CDR1 and CDR2 from the germline V gene are LGHNA and YSLEER. The DNA of the CDR3 is TGCGCCAGCAGCCAACGAGACAGGGGGTTTCTTTCCTACAATGAGCAGTTCTTC. Residues: CASSQRDRGFLSYNEQFF.

The chain is built from TRBV3-1 (or the pseudogene TRBV3-2) and TRBJ2-1; D is undetermined. The CDR3 has 14 amino acids. The germline V gene has CDR1 LGHDT and CDR2 YNNKEL (reference sequence). Trimming pared 2 bases from V and 4 bases from J, leaving 9 bases between. Here the CDR3 DNA reads TGTGCCAGCAGCCAACTTCCGTTTTACAATGAGCAGTTCTTC. It translates to CASSQLPFYNEQFF.

This chain links TRBV28 with TRBJ2-1; unclear D gene. Germline V gene lookup returns CDR1 MDHEN and CDR2 SYDVKM. The V and J ends lost 5 bases and 10 bases respectively, with 21 bases between them. This CDR3 comprises 15 residues. CDR3 loop: CASSIQRQGKTEQFF. The CDR3 region has the DNA TGTGCCAGCAGTATCCAACGACAAGGTAAAACAGAGCAGTTCTTC.

The J gene is TRBJ2-7, the V gene TRBV3-1 (or the pseudogene TRBV3-2); 7 positions match TRBD1. With 8 bases clipped from V and 6 bases from J, the junction kept 19 bases outside the gene matches. The length of the CDR3 is 16 residues. The germline gives CDR1 LGHDT, CDR2 YNNKEL (reference sequence). The DNA of the CDR3 is TGTGCCAGCTCCCGAGGGGGCTACGGGTCGAATTCCGAGCAGTACTTC. Translation: CASSRGGYGSNSEQYF.

This chain joins TRBV6-2 or TRBV6-3 and TRBJ2-1; 9 nucleotides agree with TRBD2. The CDR3 runs 19 residues. Trimming at V came to 5 bases and at J to 2 bases, leaving 16 bases not matched to a gene. CDR1 MNHEY and CDR2 SVGEGT come from the germline V gene. This CDR3 is CASSVRLRFSGGPYNEQFF. CDR3 in DNA: TGTGCCAGCAGTGTCCGGTTGAGGTTTAGCGGGGGACCCTACAATGAGCAGTTCTTC.

The gene calls are TRBV7-8 and TRBJ2-2, with 9 bases fitting TRBD1. CDR1 SGHVS and CDR2 FQNEAQ come from the germline V gene. The CDR3 consists of 16 residues. V gave up 2 bases and J gave up 7 bases; unmatched junction bases: 8. CDR3 in amino acids: CASSLPRQGGGGELFF. DNA of the CDR3: TGTGCCAGCAGCTTACCTCGACAGGGGGGAGGCGGGGAGCTGTTTTTT.

The genes are TRBV6-6 and TRBJ1-5, with D perhaps TRBD1 (6 bases). The CDR3 sequence is 13 residues long. Germline V CDR1 and CDR2: MNHNY, SVGAGI (reference sequence). Trimming left V 11 bases short and J 7 bases short, with 18 bases between. CDR3 sequence reads: CASRFPGEQPQHF. Written as DNA, the CDR3 is TGTGCCTCCCGTTTCCCAGGGGAACAGCCCCAGCATTTT.

The chain joins TRBV19 to TRBJ2-2, with a weak D call TRBD1 (5 bases). V was clipped by 4 bases and J by 7 bases, with 19 bases between them. CDR1 LNHDA and CDR2 SQIVND come from the germline V gene (reference sequence). CDR3 size: 16 residues. The CDR3 bases are TGTGCCAGTAGTACGGAAAGGACCCAAGGGGTCGGGGAGCTGTTTTTT. As protein: CASSTERTQGVGELFF.

V is TRBV2 and J is TRBJ1-4, with D unclear. The CDR3 runs 13 residues. The V gene lost 3 bases and the J gene lost 8 bases, with 10 bases spanning the gap. CDR1 is SNHLY and CDR2 is FYNNEI in the germline V gene. Written as DNA, the CDR3 is TGTGCCAGCAGTGATTGGGCTTTGGAAAAACTGTTTTTT. As protein: CASSDWALEKLFF. The variable domain in full, completed from reference TRBV2 and TRBJ1-4, reads EPEVTQTPSHQVTQMGQEVILRCVPISNHLYFYWYRQILGQKVEFLVSFYNNEISEKSEIFDDQFSVERPDGSNFTLKIRSTKLEDSAMYFCASSDWALEKLFFGSGTQLSVL.

To note about this clone: The sample contains more than one DNA sequence encoding this CDR3. CDR3 sequence: CASSPGQGNTEAFF. The CDR3 bases are TGTGCCAGCAGCCCCGGACAGGGGAACACTGAAGCTTTCTTT. The chain is built from TRBV7-9 and TRBJ1-1, with 8 bases fitting TRBD1. V lost 5 bases, J lost 1 base, and 3 bases stayed unmatched. From germline, CDR1 is SEHNR and CDR2 FQNEAQ (reference sequence). This CDR3 contains 14 residues.

The J gene is TRBJ2-5, the V gene TRBV19; D gene ambiguous. Germline assignment: CDR1 LNHDA and CDR2 SQIVND (reference sequence). The CDR3 has 13 residues. V lost 3 bases to trimming and J lost 7 bases, with 12 bases between them. This chain's CDR3 is CASSITGGVTQYF. DNA for the CDR3: TGTGCCAGTAGTATTACGGGTGGCGTGACCCAGTACTTC. The full variable domain, in which reference TRBV19 and TRBJ2-5 provide the parts outside the CDR3, is DGGITQSPKYLFRKEGQNVTLSCEQNLNHDAMYWYRQDPGQGLRLIYYSQIVNDFQKGDIAEGYSVSREKKESFPLTVTSAQKNPTAFYLCASSITGGVTQYFGPGTRLLVL.

The chain uses TRBV7-9 and TRBJ2-3; tentatively, D is TRBD2 (7 bases). The CDR3 has 15 amino acids. Germline-derived CDR1 and CDR2 are SEHNR and FQNEAQ (reference sequence). V was pared by 0 bases and J by 4 bases, with 11 bases between. In DNA form, the CDR3 reads TGTGCCAGCAGCTTAGCGGGGGGGGCGGCAGATACGCAGTATTTT. Its protein is CASSLAGGAADTQYF.

The chain employs TRBV6-5 and TRBJ1-2, with D unclear. Trimming pared 6 bases from V and 7 bases from J, leaving 9 bases between. The CDR3 runs to 11 residues. Germline-derived CDR1 and CDR2 are MNHEY and SVGAGI. The CDR3, as DNA: TGTGCCAGCAGCCGCGGAAGTGGCTACACCTTC. It yields the protein CASSRGSGYTF.